This T cell receptor (beta chain) was sequenced for a study of T cell responses to AZD1222 COVID-19 vaccine. Study-level findings and limits: Vaccine-associated CD4 TCRs ranged over spike, dominating at 160-218 and 743-854. Clonal diversity was possibly underestimated; the donors were predominantly white British and more often female. Seropositive AZD1222 recipients at baseline numbered only five or six.

Turning to this clone: Its antigen is unidentified.

CDR1 MGHRA and CDR2 YSYEKL come from the germline V gene. The CDR3 has 14 amino acids. The ends were cut back, 4 bases at V and 0 bases at J, with 10 bases in the middle. TCRdb keeps only in-frame clones here, not all; method: immunoSEQ multiplex PCR. Of some 170,000 clones in the sample, just over 90% are singletons; the top ten hold approximately 1.6%. This chain connects TRBV4-1 to TRBJ2-7; no clear D gene. The material was peripheral blood, obtained 28 days after the second AZD1222 dose. The TCR originated in an adult who received the AZD1222 COVID-19 vaccine. The CDR3 region has the DNA TGCGCCAGCAGCCGCCGACCCGACTCCTACGAGCAGTACTTC. Translating it yields CASSRRPDSYEQYF.